The TCR beta chain described here comes from a study of OX40 agonist ivuxolimab in advanced cancers. As for the study in general: Eligibility admitted prior anti-PD-1, anti-PD-L1 or anti-CTLA-4 therapy; roughly 40% had some.

This clone is a singleton in its sample. The germline V gene has CDR1 SEHNR and CDR2 FQNEAQ (reference sequence). Trimming removed 6 bases from V and 2 bases from J; junction bases left unmatched: 2. CDR3 size: 15 residues. The method was immunoSEQ multiplex PCR; TCRdb's version includes in-frame clones alone and lacks a portion of them. The sample records more than 60,000 clones, 85% to 90% being singletons. The sequencing here drew on CD4+ or CD8+ T cells sorted from blood, taken in a trial of the OX40 agonist ivuxolimab. The chain is built from TRBV7-9 and TRBJ2-6; 9 positions match TRBD1. This TCR came from an adult with an advanced solid tumor such as melanoma, head and neck, liver or kidney cancer. CDR3 coding DNA: TGTGCCAGCAGACGGACAGGGGCTGGGGCCAACGTCCTGACTTTC. Amino acid sequence: CASRRTGAGANVLTF.